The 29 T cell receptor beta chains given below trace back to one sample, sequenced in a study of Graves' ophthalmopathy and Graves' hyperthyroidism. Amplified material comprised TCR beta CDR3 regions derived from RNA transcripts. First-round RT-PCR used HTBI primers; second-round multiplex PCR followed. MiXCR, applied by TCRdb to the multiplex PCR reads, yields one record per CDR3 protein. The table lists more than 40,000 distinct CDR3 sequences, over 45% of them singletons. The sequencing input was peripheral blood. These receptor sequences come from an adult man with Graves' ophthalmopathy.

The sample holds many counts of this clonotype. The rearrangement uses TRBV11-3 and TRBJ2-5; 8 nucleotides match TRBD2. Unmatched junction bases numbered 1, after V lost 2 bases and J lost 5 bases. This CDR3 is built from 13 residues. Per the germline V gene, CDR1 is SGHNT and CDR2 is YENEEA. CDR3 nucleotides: TGTGCCAGCAGCTTACGGGAGGGGGAGACCCAGTACTTC. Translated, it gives CASSLREGETQYF.

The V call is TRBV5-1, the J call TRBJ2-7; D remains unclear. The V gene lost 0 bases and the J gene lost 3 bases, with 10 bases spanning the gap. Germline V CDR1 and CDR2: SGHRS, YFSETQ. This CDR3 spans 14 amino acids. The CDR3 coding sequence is TGCGCCAGCAGCTTGGGTTCGGCTATCTACGAGCAGTACTTC. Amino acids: CASSLGSAIYEQYF.

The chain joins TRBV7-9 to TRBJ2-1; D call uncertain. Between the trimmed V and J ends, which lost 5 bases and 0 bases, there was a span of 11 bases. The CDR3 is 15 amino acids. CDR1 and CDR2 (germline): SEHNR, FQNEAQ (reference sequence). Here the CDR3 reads CASSPLGSSYNEQFF. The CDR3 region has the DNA TGTGCCAGCAGCCCACTTGGTAGCTCCTACAATGAGCAGTTCTTC.

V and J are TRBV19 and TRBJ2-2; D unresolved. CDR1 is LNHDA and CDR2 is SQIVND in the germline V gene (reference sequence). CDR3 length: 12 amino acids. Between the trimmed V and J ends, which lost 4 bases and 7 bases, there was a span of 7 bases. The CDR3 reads CASSKSSGELFF. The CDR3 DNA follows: TGTGCCAGTAGTAAATCCAGCGGGGAGCTGTTTTTT.

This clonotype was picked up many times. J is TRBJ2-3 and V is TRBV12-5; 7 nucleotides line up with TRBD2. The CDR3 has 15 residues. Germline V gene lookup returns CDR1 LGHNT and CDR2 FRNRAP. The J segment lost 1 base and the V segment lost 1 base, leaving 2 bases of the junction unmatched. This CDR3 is CASGLGLAGTDTQYF. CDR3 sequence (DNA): TGTGCTAGTGGTTTGGGGCTAGCGGGCACAGATACGCAGTATTTT. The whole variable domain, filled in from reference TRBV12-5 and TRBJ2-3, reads DARVTQTPRHKVTEMGQEVTMRCQPILGHNTVFWYRQTMMQGLELLAYFRNRAPLDDSGMPKDRFSAEMPDATLATLKIQPSEPRDSAVYFCASGLGLAGTDTQYFGPGTRLTVL.

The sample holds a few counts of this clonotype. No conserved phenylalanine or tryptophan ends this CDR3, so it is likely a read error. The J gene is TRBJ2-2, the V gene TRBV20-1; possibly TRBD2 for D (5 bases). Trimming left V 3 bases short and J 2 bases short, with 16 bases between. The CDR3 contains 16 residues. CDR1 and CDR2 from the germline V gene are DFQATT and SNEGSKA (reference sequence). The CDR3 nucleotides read TGCAGTGCTAGCATAGGGTCTAGCTTTAACACCGGGGAGCTGTTTCTT. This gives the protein CSASIGSSFNTGELFL.

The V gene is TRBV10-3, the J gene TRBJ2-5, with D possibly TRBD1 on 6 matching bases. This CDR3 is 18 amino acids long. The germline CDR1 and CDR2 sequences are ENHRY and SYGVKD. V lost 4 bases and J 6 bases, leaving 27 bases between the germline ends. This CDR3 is CAISARDKYRDTGQTQYF. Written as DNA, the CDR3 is TGTGCCATCAGTGCTAGAGACAAATACCGGGACACTGGCCAGACCCAGTACTTC.

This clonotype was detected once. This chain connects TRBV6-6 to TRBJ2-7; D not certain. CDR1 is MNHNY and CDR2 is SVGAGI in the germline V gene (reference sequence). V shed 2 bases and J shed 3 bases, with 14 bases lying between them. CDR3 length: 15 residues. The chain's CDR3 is CASSYQETLGYEQYF. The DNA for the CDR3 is TGTGCCAGCAGTTACCAGGAGACCCTAGGCTACGAGCAGTACTTC.

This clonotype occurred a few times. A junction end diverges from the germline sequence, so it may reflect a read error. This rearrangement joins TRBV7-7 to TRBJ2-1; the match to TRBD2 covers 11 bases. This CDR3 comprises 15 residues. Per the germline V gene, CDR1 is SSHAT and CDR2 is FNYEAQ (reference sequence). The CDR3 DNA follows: TGTGCTAGCAGTCTACTAGCGGGAGCGTACAATGAGCAGTTCTTC. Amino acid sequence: CASSLLAGAYNEQFF.

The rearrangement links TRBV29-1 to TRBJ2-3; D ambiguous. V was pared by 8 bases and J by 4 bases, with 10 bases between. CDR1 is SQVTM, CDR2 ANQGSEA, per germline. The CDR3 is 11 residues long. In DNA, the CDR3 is TGCAGCTTTTGGATATCAGATACGCAGTATTTT. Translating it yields CSFWISDTQYF.

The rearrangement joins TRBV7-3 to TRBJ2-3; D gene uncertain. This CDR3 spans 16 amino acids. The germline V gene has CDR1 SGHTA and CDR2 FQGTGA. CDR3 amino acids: CAGSPGRFRSTDTQYF. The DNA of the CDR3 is TGTGCTGGCAGCCCAGGACGGTTTAGGAGCACAGATACGCAGTATTTT.

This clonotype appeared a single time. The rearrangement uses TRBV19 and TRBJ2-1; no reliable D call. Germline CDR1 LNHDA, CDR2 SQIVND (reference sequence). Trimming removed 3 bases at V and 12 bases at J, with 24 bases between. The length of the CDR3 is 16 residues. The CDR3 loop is CASSIVIGQHTDTQFF. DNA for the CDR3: TGTGCCAGTAGTATCGTCATCGGCCAGCACACAGATACGCAGTTCTTC. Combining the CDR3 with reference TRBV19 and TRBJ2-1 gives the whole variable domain DGGITQSPKYLFRKEGQNVTLSCEQNLNHDAMYWYRQDPGQGLRLIYYSQIVNDFQKGDIAEGYSVSREKKESFPLTVTSAQKNPTAFYLCASSIVIGQHTDTQFFGPGTRLTVL.

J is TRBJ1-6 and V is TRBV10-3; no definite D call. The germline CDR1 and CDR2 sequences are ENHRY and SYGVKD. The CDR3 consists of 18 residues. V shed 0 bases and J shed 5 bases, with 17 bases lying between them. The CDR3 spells CAISESRLAGVNNSPLHF. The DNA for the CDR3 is TGTGCCATCAGTGAGTCGCGACTAGCGGGAGTGAATAATTCACCCCTCCACTTT.

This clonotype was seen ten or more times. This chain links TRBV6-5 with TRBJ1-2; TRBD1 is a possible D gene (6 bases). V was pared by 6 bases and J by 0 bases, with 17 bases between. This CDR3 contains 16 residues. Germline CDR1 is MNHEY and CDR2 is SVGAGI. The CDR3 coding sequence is TGTGCCAGCAGCACTCTGCGGACAGATGCTAACTATGGCTACACCTTC. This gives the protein CASSTLRTDANYGYTF.

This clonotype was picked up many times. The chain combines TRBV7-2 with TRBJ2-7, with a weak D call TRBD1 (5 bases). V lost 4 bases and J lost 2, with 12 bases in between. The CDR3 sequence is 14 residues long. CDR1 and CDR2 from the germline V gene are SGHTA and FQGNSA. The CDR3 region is CASSSYRPPYEQYF. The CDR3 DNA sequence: TGTGCCAGCAGCTCATACAGGCCGCCCTACGAGCAGTACTTC.

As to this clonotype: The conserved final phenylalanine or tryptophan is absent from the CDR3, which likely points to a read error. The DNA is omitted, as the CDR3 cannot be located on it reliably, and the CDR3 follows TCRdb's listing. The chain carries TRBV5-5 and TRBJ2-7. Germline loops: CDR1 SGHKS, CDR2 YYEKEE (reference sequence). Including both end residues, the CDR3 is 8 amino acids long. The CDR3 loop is CASSATNT.

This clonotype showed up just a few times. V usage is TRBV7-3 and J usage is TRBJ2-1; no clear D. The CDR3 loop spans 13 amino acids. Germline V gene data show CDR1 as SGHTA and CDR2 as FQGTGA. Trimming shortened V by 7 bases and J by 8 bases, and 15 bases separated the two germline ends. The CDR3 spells CASTLLRGDEQFF. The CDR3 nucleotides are TGTGCCAGCACCCTCCTCCGAGGCGATGAGCAGTTCTTC.

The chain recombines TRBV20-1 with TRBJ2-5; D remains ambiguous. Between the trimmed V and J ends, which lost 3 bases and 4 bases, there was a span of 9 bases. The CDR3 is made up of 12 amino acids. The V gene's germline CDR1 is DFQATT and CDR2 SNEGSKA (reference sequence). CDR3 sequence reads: CSASIGGETQYF. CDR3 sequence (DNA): TGCAGTGCTAGTATCGGTGGAGAGACCCAGTACTTC.

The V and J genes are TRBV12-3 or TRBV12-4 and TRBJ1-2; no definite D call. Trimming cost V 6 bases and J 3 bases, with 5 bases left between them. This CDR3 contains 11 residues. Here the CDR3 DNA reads TGTGCCAGCAGCCCAGACTATGGCTACACCTTC. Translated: CASSPDYGYTF.

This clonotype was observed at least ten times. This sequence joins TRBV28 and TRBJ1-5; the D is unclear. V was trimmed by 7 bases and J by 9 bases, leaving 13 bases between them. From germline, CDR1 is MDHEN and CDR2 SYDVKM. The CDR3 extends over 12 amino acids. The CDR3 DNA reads TGTGCCAGCAATCCCGAGGTCGGGCCCCAGCATTTT. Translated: CASNPEVGPQHF. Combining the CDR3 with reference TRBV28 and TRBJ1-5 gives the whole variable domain DVKVTQSSRYLVKRTGEKVFLECVQDMDHENMFWYRQDPGLGLRLIYFSYDVKMKEKGDIPEGYSVSREKKERFSLILESASTNQTSMYLCASNPEVGPQHFGDGTRLSIL.

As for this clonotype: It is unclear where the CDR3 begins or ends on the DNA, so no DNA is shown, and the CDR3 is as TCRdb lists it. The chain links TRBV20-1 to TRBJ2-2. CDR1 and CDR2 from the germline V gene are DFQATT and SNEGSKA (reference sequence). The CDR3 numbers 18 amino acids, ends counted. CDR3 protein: CSARDLDSYEQYFGELFF.

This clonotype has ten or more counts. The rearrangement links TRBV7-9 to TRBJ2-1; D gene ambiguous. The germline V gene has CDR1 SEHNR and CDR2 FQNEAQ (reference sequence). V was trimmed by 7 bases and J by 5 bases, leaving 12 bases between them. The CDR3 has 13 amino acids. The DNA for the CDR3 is TGTGCCAGCACCCTCCCGTGGGACAATGAGCAGTTCTTC. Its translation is CASTLPWDNEQFF.

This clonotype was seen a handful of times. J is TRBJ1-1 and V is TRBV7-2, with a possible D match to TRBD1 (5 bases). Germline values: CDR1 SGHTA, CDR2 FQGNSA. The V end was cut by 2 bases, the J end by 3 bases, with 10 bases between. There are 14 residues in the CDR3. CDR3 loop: CASSLYRGDTEAFF. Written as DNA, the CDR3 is TGTGCCAGCAGCTTATACCGGGGGGACACTGAAGCTTTCTTT.

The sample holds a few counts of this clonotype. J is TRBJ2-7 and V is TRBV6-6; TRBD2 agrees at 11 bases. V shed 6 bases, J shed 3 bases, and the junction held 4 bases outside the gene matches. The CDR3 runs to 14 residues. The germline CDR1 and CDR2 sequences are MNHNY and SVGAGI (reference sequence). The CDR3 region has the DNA TGTGCCAGCAGGGGGACTAGCGGACACTACGAGCAGTACTTC. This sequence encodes CASRGTSGHYEQYF.

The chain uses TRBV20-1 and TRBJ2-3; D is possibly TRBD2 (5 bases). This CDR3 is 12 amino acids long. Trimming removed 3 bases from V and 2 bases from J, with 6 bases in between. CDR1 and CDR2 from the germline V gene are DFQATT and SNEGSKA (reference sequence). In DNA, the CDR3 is TGCAGTGCTAGCGGGATCACAGATACGCAGTATTTT. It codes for CSASGITDTQYF.

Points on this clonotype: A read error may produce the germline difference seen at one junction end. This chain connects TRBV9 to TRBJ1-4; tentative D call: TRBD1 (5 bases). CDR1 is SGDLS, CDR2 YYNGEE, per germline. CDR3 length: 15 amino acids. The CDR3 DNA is TGTGCCAGCAGCGGGCACAGAGGGACTAATGAAAAACAGTTTTTT. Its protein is CASSGHRGTNEKQFF.

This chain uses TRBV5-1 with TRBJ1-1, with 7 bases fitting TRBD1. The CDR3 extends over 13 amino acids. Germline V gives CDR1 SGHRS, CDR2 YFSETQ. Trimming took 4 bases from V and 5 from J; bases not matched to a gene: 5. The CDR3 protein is CASSMTGSTEAFF. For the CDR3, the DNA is TGCGCCAGCAGCATGACAGGGAGTACTGAAGCTTTCTTT.

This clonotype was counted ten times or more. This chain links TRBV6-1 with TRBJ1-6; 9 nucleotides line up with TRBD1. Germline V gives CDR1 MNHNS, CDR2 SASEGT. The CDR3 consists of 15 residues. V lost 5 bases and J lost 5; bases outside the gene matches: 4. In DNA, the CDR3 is TGTGCCAGCAGTTCTCGGACAGGGGATAATTCACCCCTCCACTTT. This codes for CASSSRTGDNSPLHF.

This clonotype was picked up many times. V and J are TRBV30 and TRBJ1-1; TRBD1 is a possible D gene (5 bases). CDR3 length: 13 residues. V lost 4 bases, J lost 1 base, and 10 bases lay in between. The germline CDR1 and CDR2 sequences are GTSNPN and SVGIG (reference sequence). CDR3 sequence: CAWMATANTEAFF. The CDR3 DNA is TGTGCCTGGATGGCGACAGCGAACACTGAAGCTTTCTTT. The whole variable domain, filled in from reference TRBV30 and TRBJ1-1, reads SQTIHQWPATLVQPVGSPLSLECTVEGTSNPNLYWYRQAAGRGLQLLFYSVGIGQISSEVPQNLSASRPQDRQFILSSKKLLLSDSGFYLCAWMATANTEAFFGQGTRLTVV.